This T cell receptor beta chain appears in the sequencing data of a study of OX40 agonist ivuxolimab in advanced cancers. About the research overall: Ivuxolimab is an agonistic anti-OX40 (CD134) antibody, and patients were treated with it.

Here immunoSEQ multiplex PCR was the method, and the copy in TCRdb shows in-frame clones only, minus some. The sample yields tens of thousands of clones, over 70% seen once. This CDR3 has 15 residues. Germline CDR1 MNHNY, CDR2 SVGAGI (reference sequence). Trimming took 3 bases from V and 4 from J, leaving 13 bases between them. This receptor was obtained from an adult with an advanced solid tumor such as melanoma, head and neck, liver or kidney cancer. The chain uses TRBV6-6 and TRBJ1-5; D is unclear. The sample was CD4+ or CD8+ T cells sorted from blood, taken in a trial of the OX40 agonist ivuxolimab. The CDR3 here is CASSYGPDYNQPQHF. CDR3 nucleotide sequence: TGTGCCAGCAGTTATGGTCCGGATTATAATCAGCCCCAGCATTTT.